A single TCR beta chain is shown here with its context. The data derive from a study of blood T cell repertoires in COVID-19. As handled by the study authors: Researchers report that nucleated cell counts were estimated from reference gene primer amplification. The method was immunoSEQ multiplex PCR; TCRdb's version includes in-frame clones alone and lacks a portion of them. The V and J calls and clone size come from that table; D and trimming were worked out from the DNA. The sample contains approximately 170,000 clones, approximately 86% of which appear only once. CDR1 is SNHLY, CDR2 FYNNEI, per germline. V was cut by 4 bases and J by 7 bases, with 10 bases left in between. This CDR3 region has 13 residues.

This chain links TRBV2 with TRBJ1-4; D possibly corresponds to TRBD1 (6 bases). The sequence was obtained from an elderly woman with COVID-19, enrolled during active disease. Sequenced sample: peripheral blood. In DNA form, the CDR3 reads TGTGCCAGCAGTGGCAGGGGCAGTGAAAAACTGTTTTTT. This encodes CASSGRGSEKLFF.